This paragraph covers one TCR beta chain sequence. Between the trimmed V and J ends, which lost 3 bases and 6 bases, there was a span of 23 bases. The CDR3 contains 17 residues. From germline, CDR1 is MDHEN and CDR2 SYDVKM. Some clones are missing from TCRdb's copy, which holds only in-frame ones; the method was immunoSEQ multiplex PCR. The sample has more than 95,000 clones, roughly 84% seen once. This record belongs to a study of blood T cell repertoires in COVID-19. Across the whole study: Spain, Italy and the United States supplied samples that represented acute and convalescent COVID-19.

Sequenced material: peripheral blood. The genes are TRBV28 and TRBJ1-2, with D unclear. The sequence came from an older woman in a cohort sampled during active or convalescent COVID-19. The CDR3 DNA reads TGTGCCAGCAGTTTCCTCTCTTTAGGAGGATTTAGAGATGGCTACACCTTC. It translates to CASSFLSLGGFRDGYTF.